Listed below are T cell receptor beta chains from one sample, sequenced in a study of shared clonotypes between healthy human individuals. Using immunoSEQ multiplex PCR, the repertoire was profiled, and TCRdb retains in-frame clones only, with some absent. The data contain about 1.5 million clones, roughly 96% of them singletons. The source material was naive CD4+ T cells sorted from blood. The receptors were gathered from a man aged 25 to 45 in good health. The CDR3 runs from the conserved cysteine through the conserved F or W. D genes are given only for firm matches. The size of a clone is reported for some rows only, either as once, few or many, or as a class for expanded clones.

J gene	V gene	clone size	D gene	CDR3 protein	CDR3 DNA
TRBJ1-5	TRBV6-1	-	TRBD1	CASTTAGTANQPQHF	TGTGCCAGCACCACCGCCGGGACAGCTAATCAGCCCCAGCATTTT
TRBJ2-2	TRBV11-3	-	TRBD1	CASSSDRFYTGELFF	TGTGCCAGCAGCTCGGACAGGTTCTACACCGGGGAGCTGTTTTTT
TRBJ1-1	TRBV5-4	-	TRBD1	CASSTDRGLVGTEAFF	TGTGCCAGCAGTACGGACAGGGGCTTGGTCGGTACTGAAGCTTTCTTT
TRBJ2-5	TRBV15	-	-	CATRKGGETQYF	TGTGCCACCCGCAAAGGGGGGGAGACCCAGTACTTC
TRBJ2-1	TRBV7-2	-	-	CASSSGPTSYNEQFF	TGTGCCAGCAGCTCGGGCCCGACCTCCTACAATGAGCAGTTCTTC
TRBJ2-4	TRBV28	-	TRBD1	CASSPDRGRPKNIQYF	TGTGCCAGCAGTCCCGATAGGGGGCGACCAAAAAACATTCAGTACTTC
TRBJ2-7	TRBV11-2	-	TRBD2	CASSLGQGLAGGPSEEQYF	TGTGCCAGCAGCTTAGGACAGGGACTAGCGGGAGGGCCTAGTGAAGAGCAGTACTTC
TRBJ1-5	TRBV7-2	-	-	CASSLVGNNQPQHF	TGTGCCAGCAGCTTAGTGGGTAATAATCAGCCCCAGCATTTT
TRBJ2-7	TRBV5-6	-	TRBD1	CASSPQGAREQYF	TGTGCCAGCAGCCCGCAGGGGGCGCGGGAGCAGTACTTC
TRBJ1-5	TRBV23-1	-	-	CASSHSQPQHF	TGCGCCAGCAGTCACAGTCAGCCCCAGCATTTT
TRBJ2-1	TRBV6-4	once	TRBD2	CASSDSWTSGKKVEQFF	TGTGCCAGCAGTGACTCGTGGACTAGCGGGAAAAAGGTTGAGCAGTTCTTC
TRBJ2-3	TRBV4-3	once	-	CASSHGWDTQYF	TGCGCCAGCAGCCACGGGTGGGATACGCAGTATTTT
TRBJ1-3	TRBV13	-	-	CASSLGDRFYSGNTIYF	TGTGCCAGCAGCTTAGGTGACAGGTTTTACTCTGGAAACACCATATATTTT
TRBJ2-2	TRBV5-1	-	TRBD2	CASSSRLAGSAGELFF	TGCGCCAGCAGCTCCCGACTAGCGGGGTCGGCCGGGGAGCTGTTTTTT
TRBJ2-2	TRBV27	-	-	CASSLRTPSTGELFF	TGTGCCAGCAGTTTGCGGACGCCCTCGACCGGGGAGCTGTTTTTT
TRBJ2-7	TRBV6-1	-	TRBD1	CASSRGQTYEQYF	TGTGCCAGCTCCAGGGGGCAGACCTACGAGCAGTACTTC
TRBJ2-7	TRBV6-1	-	-	CASSEIVEVYEQYF	TGTGCCAGCAGTGAAATTGTTGAGGTCTACGAGCAGTACTTC
TRBJ2-7	TRBV12-5	-	TRBD1	CASANSGQGLSYEQYF	TGTGCTAGTGCCAATTCCGGACAGGGCCTCTCCTACGAGCAGTACTTC
TRBJ2-2	TRBV5-1	once	-	CASSGGTLNTGELFF	TGCGCCAGCAGCGGGGGGACTTTGAACACCGGGGAGCTGTTTTTT
TRBJ2-1	TRBV15	-	-	CATSGILINVEQFF	TGTGCCACCAGCGGGATCCTAATAAATGTTGAGCAGTTCTTC
TRBJ2-7	TRBV28	-	-	CASLWMDEQYF	TGTGCCAGCCTGTGGATGGACGAGCAGTACTTC
TRBJ2-2	TRBV19	-	-	CASSILVNTGELFF	TGTGCCAGTAGTATCCTGGTGAACACCGGGGAGCTGTTTTTT
TRBJ2-1	TRBV15	once	TRBD2	CATSSPRGRAYNSYNEQFF	TGTGCCACCAGCAGTCCTAGAGGGAGGGCCTACAACTCCTACAATGAGCAGTTCTTC
TRBJ1-2	TRBV6-6	-	-	CASSKIDRGYGYTF	TGTGCCAGCTCCAAGATCGATAGGGGGTATGGCTACACCTTC
TRBJ1-1	TRBV9	-	-	CASSVATRGDTEAFF	TGTGCCAGCAGCGTAGCAACTCGAGGGGACACTGAAGCTTTCTTT
TRBJ2-3	TRBV30	-	-	CAWRRGPGQSGTQYF	TGTGCCTGGAGGAGGGGACCGGGACAATCGGGTACGCAGTATTTT
TRBJ1-2	TRBV18	-	TRBD1	CASSPTGDAYYGYTF	TGTGCCAGCTCACCGACAGGGGACGCCTACTATGGCTACACCTTC